This TCR beta chain stems from a study of T cell responses to AZD1222 COVID-19 vaccine. From germline, CDR1 is MNHEY and CDR2 SVGAGI. The trim removed 6 bases at V and 2 bases at J, leaving 4 bases unmatched. The CDR3 covers 13 residues. Pooling of second doses given at about 4 or about 12 weeks was done. General observations from the study: Across the whole spike, CD4 TCRs peaked at regions 160-218 and 743-854.

Regarding this clone: What it recognizes is unknown.

Assay used: immunoSEQ multiplex PCR; TCRdb lists only in-frame clones, some missing. The sample gives roughly 150,000 clones, around 91% of which show up once; about 5.9% is in the top ten. This specimen was peripheral blood, taken 28 days after the second AZD1222 dose. The sequence derives from an adult who received the AZD1222 COVID-19 vaccine. The gene calls are TRBV6-5 and TRBJ2-7; 7 bases align to TRBD1. As DNA, the CDR3 is TGTGCCAGCAGCCGACAGGGACCCTACGAGCAGTACTTC. It yields the protein CASSRQGPYEQYF.